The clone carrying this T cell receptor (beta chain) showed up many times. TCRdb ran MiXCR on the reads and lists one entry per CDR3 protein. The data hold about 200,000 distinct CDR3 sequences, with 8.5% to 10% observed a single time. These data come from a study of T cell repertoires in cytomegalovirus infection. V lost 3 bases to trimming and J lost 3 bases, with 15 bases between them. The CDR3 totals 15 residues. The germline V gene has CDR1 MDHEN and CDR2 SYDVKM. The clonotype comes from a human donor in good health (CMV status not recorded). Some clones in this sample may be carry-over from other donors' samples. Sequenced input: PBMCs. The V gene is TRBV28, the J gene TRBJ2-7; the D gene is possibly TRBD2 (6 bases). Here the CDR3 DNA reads TGTGCCAGCAGTTTCCCGGCGGGACTGTACTACGAGCAGTACTTC. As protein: CASSFPAGLYYEQYF.